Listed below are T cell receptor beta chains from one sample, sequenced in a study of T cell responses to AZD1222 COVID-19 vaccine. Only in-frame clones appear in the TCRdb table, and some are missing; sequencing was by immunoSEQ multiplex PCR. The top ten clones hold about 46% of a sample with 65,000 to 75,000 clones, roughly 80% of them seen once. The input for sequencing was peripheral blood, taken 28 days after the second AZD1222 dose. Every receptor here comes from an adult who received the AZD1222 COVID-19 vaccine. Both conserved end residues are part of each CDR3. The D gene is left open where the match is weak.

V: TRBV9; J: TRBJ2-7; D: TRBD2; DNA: TGTGCCAGCAGCGTAGGACCTTCTTTGGGGGGGGCCTACGAGCAGTACTTC; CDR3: CASSVGPSLGGAYEQYF
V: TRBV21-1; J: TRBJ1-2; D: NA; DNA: TGTGCCAGCAGCAAGGATAGCCACTACACCTTC; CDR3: CASSKDSHYTF
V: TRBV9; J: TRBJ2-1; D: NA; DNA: TGTGCCAGCAGCGCGGGACTCCCAAACAATGAGCAGTTCTTC; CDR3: CASSAGLPNNEQFF
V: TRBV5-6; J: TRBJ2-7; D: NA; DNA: TGTGCCAGCAGCTTGTCCGTACAGGGTTGGTCCGAGCAGTACTTC; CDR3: CASSLSVQGWSEQYF
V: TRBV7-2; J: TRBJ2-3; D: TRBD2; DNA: TGTGCCAGCAGCCTCAGGGCGACTAGCGGCACAGATACGCAGTATTTT; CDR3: CASSLRATSGTDTQYF
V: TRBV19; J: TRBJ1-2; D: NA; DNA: TGTGCCAGTAGTCCTTCAGACGGACCCTATGGCTACACCTTC; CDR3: CASSPSDGPYGYTF
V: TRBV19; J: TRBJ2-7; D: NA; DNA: TGTGCCAGTAGTATAGATCGAGAGGGTTTCTACGAGCAGTACTTC; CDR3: CASSIDREGFYEQYF
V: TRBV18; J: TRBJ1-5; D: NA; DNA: TGTGCCAGCTGTTCGTCTCCCGTCGGCAATCAGCCCCAGCATTTT; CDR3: CASCSSPVGNQPQHF
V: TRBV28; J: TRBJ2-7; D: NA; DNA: TGTGCCAGCAGTTTTACAGGGTTCGAGCAGTACTTC; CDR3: CASSFTGFEQYF
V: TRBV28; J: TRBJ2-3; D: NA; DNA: TGTGCCAGCAGTTTATCGCCAGGCACAGATACGCAGTATTTT; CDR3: CASSLSPGTDTQYF
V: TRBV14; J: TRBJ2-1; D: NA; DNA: TGTGCCAGCAGCCTCGGGCCACTCTCCTACAATGAGCAGTTCTTC; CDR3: CASSLGPLSYNEQFF